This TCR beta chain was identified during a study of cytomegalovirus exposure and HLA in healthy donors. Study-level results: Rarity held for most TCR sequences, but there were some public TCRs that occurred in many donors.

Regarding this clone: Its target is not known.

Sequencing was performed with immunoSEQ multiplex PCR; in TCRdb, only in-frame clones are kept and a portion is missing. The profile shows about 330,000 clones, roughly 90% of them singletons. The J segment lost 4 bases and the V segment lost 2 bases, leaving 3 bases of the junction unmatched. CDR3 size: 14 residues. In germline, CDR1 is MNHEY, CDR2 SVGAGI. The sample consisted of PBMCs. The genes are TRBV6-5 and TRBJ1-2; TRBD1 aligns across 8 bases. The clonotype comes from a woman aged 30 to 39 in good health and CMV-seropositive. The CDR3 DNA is TGTGCCAGCAGTTACCAGGACAGGGCCTATGGCTACACCTTC. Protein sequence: CASSYQDRAYGYTF.